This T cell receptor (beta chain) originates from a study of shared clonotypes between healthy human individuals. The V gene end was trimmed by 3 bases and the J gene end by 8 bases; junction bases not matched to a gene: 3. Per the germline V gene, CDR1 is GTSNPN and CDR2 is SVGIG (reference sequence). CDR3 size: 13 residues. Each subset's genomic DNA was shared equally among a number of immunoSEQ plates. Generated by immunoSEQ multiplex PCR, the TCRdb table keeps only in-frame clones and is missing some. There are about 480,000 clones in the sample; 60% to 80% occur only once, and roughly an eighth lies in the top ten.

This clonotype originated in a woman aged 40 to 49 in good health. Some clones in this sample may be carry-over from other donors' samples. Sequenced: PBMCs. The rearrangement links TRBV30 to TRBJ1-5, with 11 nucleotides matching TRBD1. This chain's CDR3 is CAWRDRGREPQHF. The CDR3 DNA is TGTGCCTGGAGGGACAGGGGGCGTGAGCCCCAGCATTTT.